The entry that follows covers one T cell receptor (beta chain) sequence. The PCR ran on 60 Vbeta and 13 Jbeta primers. Sequenced by immunoSEQ multiplex PCR; TCRdb stores in-frame clones only, minus some. The table records under 130,000 clones, about four fifths of them present only once. The entry originates in a study of cytomegalovirus exposure and HLA in healthy donors. Sample: PBMCs. This sequence originates from a man in his forties or fifties in good health and CMV-seronegative.

Written as DNA, the CDR3 is TGCAGCGTTGAAGACGATTTTGCGGAGAGCTCCTACAATGAGCAGTTCTTC. Protein sequence: CSVEDDFAESSYNEQFF. The chain links TRBV29-1 to TRBJ2-1; no firm D call. This CDR3 region has 17 residues. V lost 0 bases and J lost 0, with 15 bases in between. Germline V gives CDR1 SQVTM, CDR2 ANQGSEA.